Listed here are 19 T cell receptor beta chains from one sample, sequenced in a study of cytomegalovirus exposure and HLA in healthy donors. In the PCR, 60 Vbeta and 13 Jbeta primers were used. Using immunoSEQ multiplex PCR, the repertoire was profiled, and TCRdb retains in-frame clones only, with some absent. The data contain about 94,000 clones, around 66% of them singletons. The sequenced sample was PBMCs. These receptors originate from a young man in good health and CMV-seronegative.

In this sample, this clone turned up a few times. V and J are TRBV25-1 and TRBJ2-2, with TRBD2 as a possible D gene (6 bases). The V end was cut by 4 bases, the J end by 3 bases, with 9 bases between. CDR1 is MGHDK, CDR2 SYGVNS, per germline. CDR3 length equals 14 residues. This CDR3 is CASSGRGDTGELFF. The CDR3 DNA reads TGTGCCAGCAGTGGGCGCGGGGACACCGGGGAGCTGTTTTTT.

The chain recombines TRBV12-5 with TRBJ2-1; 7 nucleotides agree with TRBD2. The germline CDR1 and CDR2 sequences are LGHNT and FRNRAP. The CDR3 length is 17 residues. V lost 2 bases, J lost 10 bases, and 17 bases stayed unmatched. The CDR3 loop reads CASGLPRSLSLGGEQFF. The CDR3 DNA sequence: TGTGCTAGTGGTTTGCCCCGGTCTCTTTCTTTGGGGGGGGAGCAGTTCTTC.

Here the CDR3 DNA reads TGTGCCAGCAGTGCGACCACAGGGGGTAATTCACCCCTCCACTTT. This sequence encodes CASSATTGGNSPLHF. The chain carries TRBV25-1 and TRBJ1-6, with 8 bases matching TRBD1. CDR1 and CDR2 from the germline V gene are MGHDK and SYGVNS. V trimming: 4 bases; J trimming: 6 bases; junction bases outside the gene matches: 5. The CDR3 consists of 15 residues.

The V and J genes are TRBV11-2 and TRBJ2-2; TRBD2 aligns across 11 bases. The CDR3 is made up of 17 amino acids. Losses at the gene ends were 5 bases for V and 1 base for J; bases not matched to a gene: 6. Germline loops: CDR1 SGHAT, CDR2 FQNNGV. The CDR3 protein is CASSPRLAGLNTGELFF. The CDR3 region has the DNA TGTGCCAGCAGCCCCCGACTAGCGGGGTTGAACACCGGGGAGCTGTTTTTT.

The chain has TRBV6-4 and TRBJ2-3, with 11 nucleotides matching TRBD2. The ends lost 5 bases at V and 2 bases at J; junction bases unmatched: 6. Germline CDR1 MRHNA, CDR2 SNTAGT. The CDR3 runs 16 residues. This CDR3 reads CASSRLAGGITDTQYF. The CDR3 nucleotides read TGTGCCAGCAGTCGCCTAGCGGGGGGTATCACAGATACGCAGTATTTT.

Here the CDR3 reads CASSPMAGGVTGELFF. In DNA form, the CDR3 reads TGTGCCAGCAGTCCAATGGCGGGAGGGGTTACCGGGGAGCTGTTTTTT. The chain is built from TRBV9 and TRBJ2-2, with 9 bases identical to TRBD2. The V gene end was trimmed by 5 bases and the J gene end by 5 bases; junction bases not matched to a gene: 10. The CDR3 has 16 residues. The germline CDR1 and CDR2 sequences are SGDLS and YYNGEE.

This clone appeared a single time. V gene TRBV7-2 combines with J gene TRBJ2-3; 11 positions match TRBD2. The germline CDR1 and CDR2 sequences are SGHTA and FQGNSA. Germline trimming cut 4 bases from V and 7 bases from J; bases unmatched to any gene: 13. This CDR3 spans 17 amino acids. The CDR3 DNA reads TGTGCCAGCAGCTCGATGTCCCTAGCGGGGGGTGGAAATACGCAGTATTTT. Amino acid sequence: CASSSMSLAGGGNTQYF.

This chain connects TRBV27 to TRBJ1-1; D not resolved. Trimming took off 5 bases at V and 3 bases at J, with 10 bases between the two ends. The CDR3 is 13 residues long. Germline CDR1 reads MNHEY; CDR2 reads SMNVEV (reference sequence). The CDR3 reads CASSAKLYTEAFF. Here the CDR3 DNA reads TGTGCCAGCAGTGCGAAGCTGTACACTGAAGCTTTCTTT.

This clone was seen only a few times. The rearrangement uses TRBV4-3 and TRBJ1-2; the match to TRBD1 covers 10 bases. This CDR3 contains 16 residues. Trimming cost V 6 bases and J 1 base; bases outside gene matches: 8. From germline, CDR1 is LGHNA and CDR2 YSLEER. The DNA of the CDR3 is TGCGCCAGCAGGCGTGACAGGGGGCAATATAACTATGGCTACACCTTC. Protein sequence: CASRRDRGQYNYGYTF.

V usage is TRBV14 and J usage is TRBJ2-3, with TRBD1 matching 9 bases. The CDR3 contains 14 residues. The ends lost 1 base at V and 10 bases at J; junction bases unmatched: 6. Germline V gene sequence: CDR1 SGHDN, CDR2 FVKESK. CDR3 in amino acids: CASSQGQGGSSQYF. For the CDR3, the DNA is TGTGCCAGCAGCCAAGGACAGGGGGGATCCTCGCAGTATTTT.

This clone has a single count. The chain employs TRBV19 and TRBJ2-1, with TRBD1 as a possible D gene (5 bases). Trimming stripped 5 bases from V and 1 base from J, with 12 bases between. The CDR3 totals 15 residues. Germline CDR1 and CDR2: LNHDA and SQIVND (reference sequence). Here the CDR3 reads CASSLQVISYNEQFF. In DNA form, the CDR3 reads TGTGCCAGTAGTTTACAGGTCATTTCCTACAATGAGCAGTTCTTC.

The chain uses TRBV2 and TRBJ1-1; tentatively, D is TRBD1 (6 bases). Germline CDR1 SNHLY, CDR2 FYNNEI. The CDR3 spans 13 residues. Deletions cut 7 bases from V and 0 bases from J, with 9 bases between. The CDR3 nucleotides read TGTGCCAGCACCGGGACATTGAACACTGAAGCTTTCTTT. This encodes CASTGTLNTEAFF.

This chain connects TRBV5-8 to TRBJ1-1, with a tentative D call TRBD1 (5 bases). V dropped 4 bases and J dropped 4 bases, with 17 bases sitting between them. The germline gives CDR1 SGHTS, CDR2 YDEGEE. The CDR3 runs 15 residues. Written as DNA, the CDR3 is TGTGCCAGCAGCCCCCGGGCCAGGGTAGTCACTGAAGCTTTCTTT. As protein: CASSPRARVVTEAFF.

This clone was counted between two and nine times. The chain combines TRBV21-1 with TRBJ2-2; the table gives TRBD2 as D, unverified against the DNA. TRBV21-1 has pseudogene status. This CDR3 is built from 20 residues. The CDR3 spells CASSKGVGLAGGPNTGELFF. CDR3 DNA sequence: TGTGCCAGCAGCAAAGGGGTAGGACTAGCGGGGGGTCCGAACACCGGGGAGCTGTTTTTT.

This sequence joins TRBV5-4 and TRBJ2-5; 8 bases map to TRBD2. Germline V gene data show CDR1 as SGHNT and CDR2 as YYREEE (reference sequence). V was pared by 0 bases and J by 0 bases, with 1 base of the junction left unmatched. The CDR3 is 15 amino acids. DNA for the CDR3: TGTGCCAGCAGCTTGGCGGGGGGGTACCAAGAGACCCAGTACTTC. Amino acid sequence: CASSLAGGYQETQYF.

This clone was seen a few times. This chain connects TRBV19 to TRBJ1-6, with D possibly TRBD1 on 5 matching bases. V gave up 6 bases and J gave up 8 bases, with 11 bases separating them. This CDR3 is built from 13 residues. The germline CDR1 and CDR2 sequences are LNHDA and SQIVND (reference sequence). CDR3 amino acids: CASRGRGHSPLHF. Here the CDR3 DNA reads TGTGCCAGTAGGGGGCGCGGTCATTCACCCCTCCACTTT.

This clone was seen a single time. The CDR3 reads CATSRGEAYNEQFF. CDR3 nucleotides: TGTGCCACCAGCAGAGGCGAGGCCTACAATGAGCAGTTCTTC. The chain uses TRBV15 and TRBJ2-1; D not resolved. Germline CDR1 reads LNHNV; CDR2 reads YYDKDF (reference sequence). This CDR3 contains 14 residues. Trimming stripped 1 base from V and 2 bases from J, with 6 bases between.

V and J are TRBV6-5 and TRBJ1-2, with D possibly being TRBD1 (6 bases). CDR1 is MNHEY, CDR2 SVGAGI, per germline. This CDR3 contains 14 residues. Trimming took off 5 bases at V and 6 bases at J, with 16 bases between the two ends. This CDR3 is CASSTDWTADGYTF. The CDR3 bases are TGTGCCAGCAGTACCGATTGGACAGCCGATGGCTACACCTTC.

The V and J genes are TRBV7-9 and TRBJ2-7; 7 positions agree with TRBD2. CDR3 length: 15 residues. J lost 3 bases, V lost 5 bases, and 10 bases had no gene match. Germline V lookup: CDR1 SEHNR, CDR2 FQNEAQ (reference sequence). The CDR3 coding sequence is TGTGCCAGCAGCCCGTCAGCGGGAAGCAGCTACGAGCAGTACTTC. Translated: CASSPSAGSSYEQYF.